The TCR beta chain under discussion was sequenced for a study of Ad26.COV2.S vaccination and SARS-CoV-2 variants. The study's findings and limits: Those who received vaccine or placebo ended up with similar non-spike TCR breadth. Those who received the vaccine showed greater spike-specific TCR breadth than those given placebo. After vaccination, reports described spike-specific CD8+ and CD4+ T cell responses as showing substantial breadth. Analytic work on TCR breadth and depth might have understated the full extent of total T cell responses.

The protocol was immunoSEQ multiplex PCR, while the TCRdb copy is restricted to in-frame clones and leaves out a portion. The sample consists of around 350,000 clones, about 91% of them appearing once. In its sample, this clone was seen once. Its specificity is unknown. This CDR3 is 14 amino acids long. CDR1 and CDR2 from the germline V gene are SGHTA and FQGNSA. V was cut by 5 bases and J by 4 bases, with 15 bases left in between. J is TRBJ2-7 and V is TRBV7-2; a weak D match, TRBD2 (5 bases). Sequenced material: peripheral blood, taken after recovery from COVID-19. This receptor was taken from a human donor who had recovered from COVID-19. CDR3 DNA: TGTGCCAGCAGCCCACCCCGAGGGAGATACGAGCAGTACTTC. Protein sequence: CASSPPRGRYEQYF.